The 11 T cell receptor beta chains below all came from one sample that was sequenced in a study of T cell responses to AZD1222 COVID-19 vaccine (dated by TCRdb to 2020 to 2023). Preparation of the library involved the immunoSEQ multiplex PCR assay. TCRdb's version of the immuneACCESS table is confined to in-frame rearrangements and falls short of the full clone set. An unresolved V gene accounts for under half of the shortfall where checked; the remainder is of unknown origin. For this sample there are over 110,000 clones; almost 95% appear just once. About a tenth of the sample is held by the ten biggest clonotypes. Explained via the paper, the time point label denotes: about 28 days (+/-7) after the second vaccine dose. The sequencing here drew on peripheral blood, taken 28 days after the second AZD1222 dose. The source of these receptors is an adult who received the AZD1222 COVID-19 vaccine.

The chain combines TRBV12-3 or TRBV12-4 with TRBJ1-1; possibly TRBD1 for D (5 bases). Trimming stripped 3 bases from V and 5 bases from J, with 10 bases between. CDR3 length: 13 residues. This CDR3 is CASSFQSGTEAFF. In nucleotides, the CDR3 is TGTGCCAGCAGTTTCCAGTCAGGGACTGAAGCTTTCTTT.

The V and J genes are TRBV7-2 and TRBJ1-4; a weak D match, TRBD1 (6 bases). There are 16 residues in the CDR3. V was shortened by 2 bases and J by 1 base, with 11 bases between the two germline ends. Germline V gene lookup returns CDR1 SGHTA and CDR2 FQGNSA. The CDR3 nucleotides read TGTGCCAGCAGCTTATGGGGGCGCGGAACTAATGAAAAACTGTTTTTT. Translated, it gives CASSLWGRGTNEKLFF.

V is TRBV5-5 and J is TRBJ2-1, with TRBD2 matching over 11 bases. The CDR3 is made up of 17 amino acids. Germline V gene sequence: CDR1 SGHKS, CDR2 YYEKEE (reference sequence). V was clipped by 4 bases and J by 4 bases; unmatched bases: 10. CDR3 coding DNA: TGTGCCAGCAGCCTGGGGTTGGGACTAGCGGCTTACAATGAGCAGTTCTTC. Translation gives CASSLGLGLAAYNEQFF.

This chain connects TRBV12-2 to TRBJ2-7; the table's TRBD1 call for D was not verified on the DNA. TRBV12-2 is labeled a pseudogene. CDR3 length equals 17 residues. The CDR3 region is CASRGGGDRGPLYEQYV. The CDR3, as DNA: TGTGCAAGTCGCGGAGGAGGCGACAGGGGCCCCCTCTACGAGCAGTACGTC.

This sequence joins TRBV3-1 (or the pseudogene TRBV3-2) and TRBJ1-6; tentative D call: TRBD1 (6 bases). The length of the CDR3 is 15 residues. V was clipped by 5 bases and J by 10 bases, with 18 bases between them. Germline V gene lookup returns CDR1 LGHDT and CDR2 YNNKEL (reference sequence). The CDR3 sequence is CASSYRGLEGSPLHF. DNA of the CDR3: TGTGCCAGCAGCTACCGGGGGCTCGAGGGATCACCCCTCCACTTT.

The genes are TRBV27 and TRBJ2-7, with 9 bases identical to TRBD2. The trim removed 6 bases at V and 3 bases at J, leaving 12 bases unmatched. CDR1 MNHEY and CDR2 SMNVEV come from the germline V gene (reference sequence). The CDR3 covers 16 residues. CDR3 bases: TGTGCCAGCAGACTCGCCGGGGCGGGAGGGTACTACGAGCAGTACTTC. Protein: CASRLAGAGGYYEQYF.

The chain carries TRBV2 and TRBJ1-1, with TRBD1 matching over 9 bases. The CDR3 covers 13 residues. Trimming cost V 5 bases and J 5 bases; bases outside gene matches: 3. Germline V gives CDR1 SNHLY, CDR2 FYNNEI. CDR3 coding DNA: TGTGCCAGCAGTTTAGACAGGGGGACTGAAGCTTTCTTT. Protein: CASSLDRGTEAFF.

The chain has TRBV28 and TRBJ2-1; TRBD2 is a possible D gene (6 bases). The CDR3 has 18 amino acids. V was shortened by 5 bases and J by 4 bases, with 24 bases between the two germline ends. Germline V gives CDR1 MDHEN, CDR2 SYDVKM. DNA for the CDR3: TGTGCCAGCAGTGCCATCGGGGGTCGGACAACCCCGTACAATGAGCAGTTCTTC. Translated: CASSAIGGRTTPYNEQFF.

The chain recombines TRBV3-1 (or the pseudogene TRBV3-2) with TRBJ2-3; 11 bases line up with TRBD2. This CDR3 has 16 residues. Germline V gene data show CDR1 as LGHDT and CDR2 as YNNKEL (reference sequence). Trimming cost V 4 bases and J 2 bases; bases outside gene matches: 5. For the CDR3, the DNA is TGTGCCAGCAGCCCATTAGCGGGGGGGCCCACAGATACGCAGTATTTT. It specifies CASSPLAGGPTDTQYF.

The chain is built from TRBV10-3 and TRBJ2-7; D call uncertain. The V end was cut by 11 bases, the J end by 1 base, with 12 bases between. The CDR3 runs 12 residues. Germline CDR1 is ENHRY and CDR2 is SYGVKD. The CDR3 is CASSGSSYEQYV. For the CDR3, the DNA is TGTGCCTCTTCCGGAAGTTCCTACGAGCAGTACGTC.

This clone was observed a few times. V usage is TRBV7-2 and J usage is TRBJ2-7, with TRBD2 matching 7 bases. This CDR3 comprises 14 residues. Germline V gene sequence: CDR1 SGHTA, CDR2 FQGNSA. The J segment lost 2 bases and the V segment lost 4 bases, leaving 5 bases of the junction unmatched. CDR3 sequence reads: CASSYVREAYEQYF. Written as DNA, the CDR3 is TGTGCCAGCAGCTATGTTCGGGAGGCCTACGAGCAGTACTTC.